This T cell receptor beta chain was sequenced for a study of blood T cell repertoires in COVID-19. On the study more broadly: Acute-phase and convalescent COVID-19 samples originated in the United States, Italy and Spain. Sources were T cells, B-cell-depleted T cells, or PBMCs; the material itself was cDNA or gDNA.

Germline V lookup: CDR1 SNHLY, CDR2 FYNNEI. V was pared by 6 bases and J by 7 bases, with 9 bases of the junction left unmatched. The CDR3 sequence is 15 residues long. The method was immunoSEQ multiplex PCR; TCRdb's version includes in-frame clones alone and lacks a portion of them. Here the sample spans around 130,000 clones, approximately 90% being singletons. The TCR comes from a man aged 50 to 59 with active or convalescent COVID-19. V usage is TRBV2 and J usage is TRBJ1-6, with TRBD1 matching over 7 bases. Source material: peripheral blood. The CDR3 region is CASRLTGVPNSPLHF. For the CDR3, the DNA is TGTGCCAGCAGACTCACAGGGGTACCGAATTCACCCCTCCACTTT.